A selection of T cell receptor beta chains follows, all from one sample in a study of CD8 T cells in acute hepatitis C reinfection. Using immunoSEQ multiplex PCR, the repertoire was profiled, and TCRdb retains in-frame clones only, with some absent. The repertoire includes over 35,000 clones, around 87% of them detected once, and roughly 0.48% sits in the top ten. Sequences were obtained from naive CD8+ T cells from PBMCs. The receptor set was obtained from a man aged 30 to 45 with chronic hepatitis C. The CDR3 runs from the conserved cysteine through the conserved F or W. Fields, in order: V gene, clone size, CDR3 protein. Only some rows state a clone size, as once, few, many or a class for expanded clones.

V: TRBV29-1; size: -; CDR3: CSVDDSYEQYF
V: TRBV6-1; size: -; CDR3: CASSEGAGAEAFF
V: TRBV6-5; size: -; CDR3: CASSYSTREFEETQYF
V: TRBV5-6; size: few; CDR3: CASSLAAHTEAFF
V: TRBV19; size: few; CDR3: CASSGTGNQPQHF
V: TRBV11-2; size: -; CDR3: CASSFGAGGPYQNEQYF
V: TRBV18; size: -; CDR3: CASSPPGRGVKTQYF
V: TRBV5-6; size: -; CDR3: CASSPGGFGYTF
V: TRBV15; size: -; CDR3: CATSTSNSGQGVGEQYF
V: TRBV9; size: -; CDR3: CASSFRGESTEAFF
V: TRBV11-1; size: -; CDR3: CASSQDLHLETQYF
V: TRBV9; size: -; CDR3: CASGDTQYF
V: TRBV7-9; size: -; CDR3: CASSIGTDVYNEQFF
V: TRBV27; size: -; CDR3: CASSTINTGELFF